This T cell receptor (beta chain) appears in the sequencing data of a study of regulatory T cells in long-lasting Graves disease. Broader study findings: Only a small sample size was used, which may have cut accuracy. The work looked only at peripheral blood and did not look at thyroid tissue.

The sample's time point: newly diagnosed GD, antithyroid drugs for less than 3 months. There was RNA extracted from PBMCs, and the TCR library was made from it. The table lists this clonotype with many counts. The antigen is undetermined. Germline V gene lookup returns CDR1 ENHRY and CDR2 SYGVKD. The CDR3 has 16 amino acids. Trimming took off 0 bases at V and 5 bases at J, with 11 bases between the two ends. Arm-PCR of CDR3 regions and iRepertoire HTBI primers were the basis on which TCR beta libraries were built. Original data processing: Samples revealed about 63 TRBV and 14 TRBJ segments. TCRdb reprocessed the multiplex PCR reads via MiXCR and lists one record per CDR3 protein. The authors' filters were not applied to this entry. The sample holds roughly 420,000 distinct CDR3 sequences, roughly a sixth seen once.

The V call is TRBV10-3, the J call TRBJ1-6, with TRBD1 as a possible D gene (6 bases). The input for sequencing was peripheral blood mononuclear cells (PBMCs), taken at new diagnosis, from a patient treated with antithyroid drugs. The sequence was collected from a female donor with Graves disease. CDR3 bases: TGTGCCATCAGTGAGTCGAAGGGGGGGCATAATTCACCCCTCCACTTT. As protein: CAISESKGGHNSPLHF.